The rows below give T cell receptor beta chains drawn from one sample of a study of a mutant IDH1 vaccine in newly diagnosed glioma. These TCRs' antigens remain unknown. This table comes from immunoSEQ multiplex PCR, and its TCRdb copy is limited to in-frame clones, with some not included. The data hold roughly 56,000 clones, with 70% to 85% observed a single time. The sequenced sample was PBMCs, obtained from a glioma patient whose treatment included an IDH1 peptide vaccine. These receptors originate from a woman aged 35 to 49 with glioma. Some clones in this sample may be carry-over from other donors' samples. The CDR3 runs from the conserved cysteine through the conserved F or W. D genes are given only for firm matches. The listing skips clone size in some rows; elsewhere it reads once, few, many or a size class.

size	V	J	D	CDR3	DNA
-	TRBV7-9	TRBJ2-7	TRBD2	CASSFHSGVNYEQYF	TGTGCCAGCAGCTTTCATAGCGGGGTGAACTACGAGCAGTACTTC
few	TRBV25-1	TRBJ1-2	TRBD1	CASSSTGESNYGYTF	TGTGCCAGCAGTTCGACAGGGGAGAGTAACTATGGCTACACCTTC
-	TRBV9	TRBJ2-7	TRBD2	CASSPERGAYEQYF	TGTGCCAGCAGCCCTGAGCGGGGGGCCTACGAGCAGTACTTC
-	TRBV7-9	TRBJ2-7	-	CASSLARGYYEQYF	TGTGCCAGCAGCTTAGCCCGCGGGTACTACGAGCAGTACTTC
-	TRBV6-6	TRBJ2-7	TRBD2	CASSEHSGTGYYEQYF	TGTGCCAGCAGCGAACATAGCGGGACTGGTTACTACGAGCAGTACTTC
few	TRBV28	TRBJ1-1	TRBD1	CASSGQPNTEAFF	TGTGCCAGCTCGGGACAGCCGAACACTGAAGCTTTCTTT
-	TRBV18	TRBJ1-4	-	CASSLRTDSEKLFF	TGTGCCAGCTCCCTTAGGACAGACTCTGAAAAACTGTTTTTT
-	TRBV5-1	TRBJ2-5	TRBD2	CASSLGGTSVETQYF	TGCGCCAGCAGCTTGGGGGGGACTAGCGTAGAGACCCAGTACTTC
-	TRBV7-8	TRBJ1-5	-	CASSPRGLGQPQHF	TGTGCCAGCAGCCCTCGGGGGCTTGGACAGCCCCAGCATTTT
once	TRBV14	TRBJ2-7	-	CASSHFNREVDEQYF	TGTGCCAGCAGCCATTTTAACAGGGAGGTCGACGAGCAGTACTTC
-	TRBV7-2	TRBJ1-2	-	CASSSFRTEANYGYTF	TGTGCCAGCAGCTCATTTAGGACGGAAGCTAACTATGGCTACACCTTC
-	TRBV7-9	TRBJ1-1	-	CASSLILGGRNTEAFF	TGTGCCAGCAGCTTAATTTTGGGGGGGAGAAACACTGAAGCTTTCTTT
-	TRBV6-5	TRBJ2-1	-	CASTTAGEYNEQFF	TGTGCCAGCACCACGGCAGGGGAGTATAATGAGCAGTTCTTC
-	TRBV4-3	TRBJ2-4	-	CASSQSGVGVKNIQYF	TGCGCCAGCAGCCAGTCGGGTGTTGGGGTCAAAAACATTCAGTACTTC
-	TRBV6-6	TRBJ2-7	TRBD2	CASSFTSGGPLEQYF	TGTGCCAGCAGTTTTACTAGCGGGGGGCCCCTCGAGCAGTACTTC
-	TRBV5-1	TRBJ2-1	TRBD2	CASSFLTSGAPYNEQFF	TGCGCCAGCAGCTTTCTGACTAGCGGGGCCCCCTACAATGAGCAGTTCTTC
-	TRBV4-2	TRBJ1-1	-	CASSQSPNTEAFF	TGTGCCAGCAGCCAAAGCCCGAACACTGAAGCTTTCTTT
-	TRBV7-2	TRBJ2-1	-	CASSGDYNEQFF	TGTGCCAGCAGCGGGGACTACAATGAGCAGTTCTTC
-	TRBV9	TRBJ2-1	TRBD2	CASSVGLAGGPQDNEQFF	TGTGCCAGCAGCGTCGGACTAGCGGGGGGGCCGCAAGACAATGAGCAGTTCTTC
-	TRBV6-1	TRBJ2-1	-	CASRVDSGTANEQFF	TGTGCCAGCAGGGTCGACAGTGGAACGGCCAATGAGCAGTTCTTC
once	TRBV7-9	TRBJ1-5	-	CASSLFGGAFNQPQHF	TGTGCCAGCAGCTTATTTGGGGGGGCTTTCAATCAGCCCCAGCATTTT
-	TRBV5-1	TRBJ2-5	TRBD2	CASSLATSGGPGAGETQYF	TGCGCCAGCAGCTTGGCGACTAGCGGGGGGCCAGGGGCTGGAGAGACCCAGTACTTC
few	TRBV4-1	TRBJ1-2	-	CASSQVGGGGYTF	TGCGCCAGCAGCCAAGTGGGTGGCGGCGGCTACACTTTC
-	TRBV7-8	TRBJ2-4	TRBD2	CASSLVAGGGSKNIQYF	TGTGCCAGCAGCTTAGTAGCGGGGGGAGGGTCCAAAAACATTCAGTACTTC
once	TRBV6-5	TRBJ2-3	TRBD1	CASSWDSYTDTQYF	TGTGCCAGCAGCTGGGACAGCTACACAGATACGCAGTATTTT
once	TRBV27	TRBJ1-6	TRBD1	CASNRGGDSPLHF	TGTGCCAGTAACAGGGGAGGAGATTCACCCCTCCACTTT
-	TRBV10-3	TRBJ2-5	TRBD2	CAIRGGEFQETQYF	TGTGCCATCAGGGGAGGGGAGTTTCAAGAGACCCAGTACTTC
-	TRBV27	TRBJ2-1	TRBD2	CASGLRRGDNEQFF	TGTGCCAGCGGCTTAAGGCGGGGGGACAATGAGCAGTTCTTC
-	TRBV5-1	TRBJ2-1	-	CASSLGSGTDEQFF	TGCGCCAGCAGCTTAGGGTCAGGGACCGATGAGCAGTTCTTC
once	TRBV21-1	TRBJ1-2	-	CASNTGQGAVGYTF	TGTGCCAGTAATACTGGACAGGGGGCGGTTGGCTACACCTTC
-	TRBV7-8	TRBJ2-3	-	CASSLGLYTDTQYF	TGTGCCAGCAGCTTAGGCCTATACACAGATACGCAGTATTTT
few	TRBV2	TRBJ2-3	-	CASSENRDTDTQYF	TGTGCCAGCAGTGAAAATAGGGACACAGATACGCAGTATTTT
-	TRBV15	TRBJ1-6	-	CATSRDSEGLSHSPLHF	TGTGCCACCAGCAGAGATAGCGAGGGACTCTCTCATTCACCCCTCCACTTT
-	TRBV27	TRBJ1-2	-	CASSLIGIYGYTF	TGTGCCAGCAGTTTAATTGGTATCTATGGCTACACCTTC
few	TRBV7-6	TRBJ1-2	-	CASSLVGSGYTF	TGTGCCAGCAGCTTAGTTGGGAGTGGCTACACCTTC
-	TRBV5-1	TRBJ2-6	-	CASSLLEQAGANVLTF	TGCGCCAGCAGCTTGCTCGAACAGGCTGGGGCCAACGTCCTGACTTTC
-	TRBV25-1	TRBJ1-1	-	CASSDLRDPGYTEAFF	TGTGCCAGCAGTGACCTCCGGGACCCAGGATACACTGAAGCTTTCTTT
-	TRBV10-2	TRBJ1-2	-	CASSGGPVNGYTF	TGCGCCAGCAGTGGGGGGCCTGTAAATGGCTACACCTTC
-	TRBV18	TRBJ2-7	TRBD1	CASSPTGTGGLDEQYF	TGTGCCAGCTCACCCACCGGGACAGGGGGCCTGGACGAGCAGTACTTC
-	TRBV2	TRBJ2-5	-	CASSPRRGPETQYF	TGTGCCAGCAGTCCTAGACGGGGCCCCGAGACCCAGTACTTC
-	TRBV7-9	TRBJ1-1	-	CASSLAGPNTEAFF	TGTGCCAGCAGCTTAGCGGGGCCCAACACTGAAGCTTTCTTT
-	TRBV6-6	TRBJ2-7	-	CASSYWRGADEQYF	TGTGCCAGCAGTTACTGGAGGGGGGCGGACGAGCAGTACTTC
-	TRBV7-2	TRBJ2-7	-	CASSLEVAYEQYF	TGTGCCAGCAGCTTAGAGGTAGCCTACGAGCAGTACTTC
-	TRBV11-2	TRBJ2-1	-	CASSLDPSAHEQFF	TGTGCCAGCAGCTTAGATCCCTCCGCGCATGAGCAGTTCTTC
once	TRBV9	TRBJ2-1	-	CASSPRIRAPLGHEQFF	TGTGCCAGCAGCCCCCGGATTCGGGCCCCTCTTGGCCATGAGCAGTTCTTC
-	TRBV7-9	TRBJ2-1	TRBD1	CASSRPGQGTPDEQFF	TGTGCCAGCAGCAGGCCGGGACAGGGAACCCCGGATGAGCAGTTCTTC
-	TRBV10-3	TRBJ1-1	-	CAISESQGDAFF	TGTGCCATCAGTGAGTCACAAGGCGACGCTTTCTTT
few	TRBV6-6	TRBJ2-6	-	CASSITTAAGANVLTF	TGTGCCAGCAGCATTACCACAGCTGCCGGGGCCAACGTCCTGACTTTC
-	TRBV9	TRBJ2-5	-	CASSTSPSRFQETQYF	TGTGCCAGCAGCACTTCCCCATCGAGGTTCCAAGAGACCCAGTACTTC
few	TRBV19	TRBJ1-2	TRBD1	CASSIGRTGGGYTF	TGTGCCAGTAGTATAGGCCGGACAGGGGGCGGCTACACCTTC
-	TRBV10-3	TRBJ1-1	-	CAITQGALQGEAFF	TGTGCCATCACTCAGGGCGCCCTTCAGGGTGAAGCTTTCTTT
-	TRBV7-9	TRBJ1-2	TRBD1	CASSSGQGNYGYTF	TGTGCCAGCAGCTCTGGACAGGGGAACTATGGCTACACCTTC
-	TRBV19	TRBJ2-5	-	CASSSRGYQETQYF	TGTGCCAGTAGTAGCCGGGGGTACCAAGAGACCCAGTACTTC
once	TRBV9	TRBJ2-3	-	CASSLDSPRDTQYF	TGTGCCAGCAGTCTGGACAGTCCCCGGGATACGCAGTATTTT